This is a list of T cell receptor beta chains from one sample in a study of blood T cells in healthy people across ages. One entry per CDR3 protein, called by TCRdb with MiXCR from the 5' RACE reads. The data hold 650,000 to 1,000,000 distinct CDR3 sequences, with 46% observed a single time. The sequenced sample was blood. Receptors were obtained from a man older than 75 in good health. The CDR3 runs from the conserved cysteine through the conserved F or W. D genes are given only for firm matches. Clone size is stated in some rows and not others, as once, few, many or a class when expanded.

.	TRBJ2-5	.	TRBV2	TGTGCCAGCAAGGTCGGGGGTAAAGAGACCCAGTACTTC	CASKVGGKETQYF
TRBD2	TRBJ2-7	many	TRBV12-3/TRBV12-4	TGTGCCAGCAGCTTAAGGGGGATAGCGGGAGTATCCTACGAGCAGTACTTC	CASSLRGIAGVSYEQYF
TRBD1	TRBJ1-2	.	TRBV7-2	TGTGCCAGCAGCCCTCCGGGACAGGGGTCGGCTAACTATGGCTACACCTTC	CASSPPGQGSANYGYTF
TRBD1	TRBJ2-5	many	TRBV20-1	TGCAGTGCTAGCGGTACCGGGACAGTTAAAGAGACCCAGTACTTC	CSASGTGTVKETQYF
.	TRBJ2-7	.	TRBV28	TGTGCCAGCAGTTTGTTCCAGAGCTCCTACGAGCAGTACTTC	CASSLFQSSYEQYF
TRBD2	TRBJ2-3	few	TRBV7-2	TGTGCCAGCAGCTTAGAAGCGGGAGAAGGTATAGATACGCAGTATTTT	CASSLEAGEGIDTQYF
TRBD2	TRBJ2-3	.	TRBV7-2	TGTGCCAGCAGCTTATTCATGAGTAGCGGGGGAAACACAGATACGCAGTATTTT	CASSLFMSSGGNTDTQYF
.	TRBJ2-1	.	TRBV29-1	TGCAGCGTACGCGCACTACTCAGTTACAATGAGCAGTTCTTC	CSVRALLSYNEQFF
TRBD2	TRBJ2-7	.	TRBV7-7	TGTGCTAGCAGCCTTGAGGCGGGAGTGATCAACGAGCAGTACTTC	CASSLEAGVINEQYF
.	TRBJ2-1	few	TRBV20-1	TGCAGTGCAGTGCGGGTGCTGGGTAGCTCCTACAATGAGCAGTTCTTC	CSAVRVLGSSYNEQFF
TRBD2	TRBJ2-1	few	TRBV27	TGTGCCAGCATGCGGGACTATTTCAGCAATGAGCAGTTCTTC	CASMRDYFSNEQFF
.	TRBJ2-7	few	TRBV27	TGTGCCAGCAGTGCATCCCTTTCCAGGGTACGCGAGCAGTACTTC	CASSASLSRVREQYF
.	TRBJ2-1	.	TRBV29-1	TGCAGCGTTGAAGAGGGACTCTGGGCCCAGTTCTTC	CSVEEGLWAQFF
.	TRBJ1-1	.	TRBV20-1	TGCAGTGCTAGTGACAGTGCGGGAACTGAAGCTTTCTTT	CSASDSAGTEAFF
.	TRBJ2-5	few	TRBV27	TGTGCCAGCAGTTTGGGGACAAATCCTAAGACCCAGTACTTC	CASSLGTNPKTQYF
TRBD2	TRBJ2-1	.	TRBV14	TGTGCCAGCAGCCACCACCTAGCGGGAGCTTGCAATGAGCAGTTCTTC	CASSHHLAGACNEQFF
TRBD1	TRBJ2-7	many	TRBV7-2	TGTGCCAGCAGCTTAGGGGGACAGGGCTTCTACGAGCAGTACTTC	CASSLGGQGFYEQYF
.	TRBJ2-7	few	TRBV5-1	TGCGCCAGCTCACTCCGGACTGATTGGGAGCAGTACTTC	CASSLRTDWEQYF
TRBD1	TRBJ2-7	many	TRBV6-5	TGTGCCAGCAGTTCCCCGGACAGGGGCACCTACGAGCAGTACTTC	CASSSPDRGTYEQYF
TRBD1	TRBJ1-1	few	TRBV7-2	TGTGCCAGCAGCTGGGCAGGGGGCGAGAACACTGAAGCTTTCTTT	CASSWAGGENTEAFF
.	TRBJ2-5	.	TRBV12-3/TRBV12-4	TGTGCCAGCAGTCCCCTTAACAGGGTCCAAGGGACCCAGTACTTC	CASSPLNRVQGTQYF
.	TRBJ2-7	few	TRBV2	TGTGCCAGCAGAGGACCCACCGACTACGAGCAGTACTTC	CASRGPTDYEQYF
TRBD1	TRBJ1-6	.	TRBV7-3	TGTGCCAGCAGCTTAAGGACACAGGGGGCGAGCTCCTATAATTCACCCCTCCACTTT	CASSLRTQGASSYNSPLHF
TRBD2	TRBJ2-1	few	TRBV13	TGTGCCAGCAGCCCGGGAGGGCCCCCCAATGAGCAGTTCTTC	CASSPGGPPNEQFF
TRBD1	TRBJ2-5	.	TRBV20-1	TGCAGTGCTGTAATTCCGGGACAGGGGGCGAACAATGAGCAGTACTTC	CSAVIPGQGANNEQYF
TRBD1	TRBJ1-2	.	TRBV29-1	TGCAGCGTTGGGCCGGGACAGCGCAATGGCTACACCTTC	CSVGPGQRNGYTF